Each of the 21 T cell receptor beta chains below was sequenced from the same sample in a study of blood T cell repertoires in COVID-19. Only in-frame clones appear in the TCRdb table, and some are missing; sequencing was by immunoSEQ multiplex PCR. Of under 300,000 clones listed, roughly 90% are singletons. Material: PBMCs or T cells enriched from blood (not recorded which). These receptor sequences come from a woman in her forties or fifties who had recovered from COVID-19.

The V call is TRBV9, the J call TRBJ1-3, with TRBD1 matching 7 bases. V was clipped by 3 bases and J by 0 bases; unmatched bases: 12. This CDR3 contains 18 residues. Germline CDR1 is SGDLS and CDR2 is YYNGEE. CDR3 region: CASSEGARGPSSGNTIYF. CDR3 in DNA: TGTGCCAGCAGCGAGGGGGCCAGGGGCCCGAGCTCTGGAAACACCATATATTTT.

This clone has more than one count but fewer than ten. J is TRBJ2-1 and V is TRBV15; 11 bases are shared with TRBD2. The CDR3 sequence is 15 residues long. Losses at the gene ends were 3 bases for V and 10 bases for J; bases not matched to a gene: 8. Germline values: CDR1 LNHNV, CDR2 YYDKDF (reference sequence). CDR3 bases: TGTGCCACCAGCAGGACTAGCGGGACGGCTCAGGAGCAGTTCTTC. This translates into CATSRTSGTAQEQFF.

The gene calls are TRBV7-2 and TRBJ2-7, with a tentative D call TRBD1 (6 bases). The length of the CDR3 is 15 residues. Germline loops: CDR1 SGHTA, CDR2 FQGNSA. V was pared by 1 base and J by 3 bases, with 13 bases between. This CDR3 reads CASSLVPGDVYEQYF. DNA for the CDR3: TGTGCCAGCAGCTTAGTCCCAGGGGACGTCTACGAGCAGTACTTC.

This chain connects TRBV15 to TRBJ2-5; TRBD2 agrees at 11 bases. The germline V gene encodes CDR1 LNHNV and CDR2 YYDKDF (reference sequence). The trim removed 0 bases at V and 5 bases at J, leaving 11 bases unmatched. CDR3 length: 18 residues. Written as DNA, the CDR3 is TGTGCCACCAGCAGAGATTCGGTAGCGGGAGGGCCGGGGGAGACCCAGTACTTC. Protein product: CATSRDSVAGGPGETQYF.

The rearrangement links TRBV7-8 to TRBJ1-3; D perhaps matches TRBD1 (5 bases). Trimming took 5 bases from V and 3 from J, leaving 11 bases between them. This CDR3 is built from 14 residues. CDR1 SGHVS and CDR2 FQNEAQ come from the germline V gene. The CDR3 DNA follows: TGTGCCAGCAGCGGGACGGGGGTTGGAAACACCATATATTTT. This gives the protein CASSGTGVGNTIYF.

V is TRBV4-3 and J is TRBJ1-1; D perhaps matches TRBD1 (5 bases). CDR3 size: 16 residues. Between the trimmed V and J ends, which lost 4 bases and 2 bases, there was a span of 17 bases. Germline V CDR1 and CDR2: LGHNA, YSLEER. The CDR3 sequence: CASSLGGETGNTEAFF. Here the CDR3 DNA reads TGCGCCAGCAGCCTCGGAGGGGAAACCGGCAACACTGAAGCTTTCTTT.

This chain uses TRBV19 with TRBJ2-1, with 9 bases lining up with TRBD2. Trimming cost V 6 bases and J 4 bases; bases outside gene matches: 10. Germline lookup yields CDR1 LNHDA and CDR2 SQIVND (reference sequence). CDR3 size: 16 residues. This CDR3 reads CASRDRVTSGYNEQFF. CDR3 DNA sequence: TGTGCCAGTAGAGACCGTGTGACTAGCGGATACAATGAGCAGTTCTTC.

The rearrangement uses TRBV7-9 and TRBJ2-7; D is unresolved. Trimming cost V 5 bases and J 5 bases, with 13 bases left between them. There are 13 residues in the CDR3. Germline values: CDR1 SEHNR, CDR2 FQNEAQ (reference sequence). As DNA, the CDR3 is TGTGCCAGCAGCCCCGGGTTTGACCACGAGCAGTACTTC. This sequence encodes CASSPGFDHEQYF.

CDR3 bases: TGTGCCAGCAGTTTATATCGGGACAGGGGCCGGAACACTGAAGCTTTCTTT. Translation gives CASSLYRDRGRNTEAFF. This rearrangement joins TRBV27 to TRBJ1-1; TRBD1 matches at 10 bases. This CDR3 spans 17 amino acids. With V trimmed by 1 base and J by 1 base, 6 bases remained unmatched. CDR1 is MNHEY and CDR2 is SMNVEV in the germline V gene (reference sequence).

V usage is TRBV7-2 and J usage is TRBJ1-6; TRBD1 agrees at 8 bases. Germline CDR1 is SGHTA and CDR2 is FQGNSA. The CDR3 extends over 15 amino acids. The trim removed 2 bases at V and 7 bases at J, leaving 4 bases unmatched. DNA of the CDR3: TGTGCCAGCAGCTTACAGAGACAGGGGAATTCACCCCTCCACTTT. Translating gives CASSLQRQGNSPLHF.

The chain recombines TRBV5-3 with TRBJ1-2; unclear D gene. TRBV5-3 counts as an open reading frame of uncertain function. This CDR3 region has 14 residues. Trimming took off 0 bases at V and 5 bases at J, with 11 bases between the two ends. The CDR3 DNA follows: TGTGCCAGAAGCTTGGGAAAGGGAGAGTATGGCTACACCTTC. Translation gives CARSLGKGEYGYTF.

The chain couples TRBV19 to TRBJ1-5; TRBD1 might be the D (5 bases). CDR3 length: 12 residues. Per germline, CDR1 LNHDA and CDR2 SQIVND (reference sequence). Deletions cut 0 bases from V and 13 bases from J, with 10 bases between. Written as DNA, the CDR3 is TGTGCCAGTAGTATAGATACAGGCCATCAGCATTTT. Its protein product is CASSIDTGHQHF. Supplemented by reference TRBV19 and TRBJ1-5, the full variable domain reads DGGITQSPKYLFRKEGQNVTLSCEQNLNHDAMYWYRQDPGQGLRLIYYSQIVNDFQKGDIAEGYSVSREKKESFPLTVTSAQKNPTAFYLCASSIDTGHQHFGDGTRLSIL.

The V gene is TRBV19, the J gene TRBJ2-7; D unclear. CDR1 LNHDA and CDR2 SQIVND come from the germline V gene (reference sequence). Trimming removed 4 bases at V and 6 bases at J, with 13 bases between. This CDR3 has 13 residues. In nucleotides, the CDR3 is TGTGCCAGTAGTACTAGAGGAAATGCCGAGCAGTACTTC. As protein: CASSTRGNAEQYF.

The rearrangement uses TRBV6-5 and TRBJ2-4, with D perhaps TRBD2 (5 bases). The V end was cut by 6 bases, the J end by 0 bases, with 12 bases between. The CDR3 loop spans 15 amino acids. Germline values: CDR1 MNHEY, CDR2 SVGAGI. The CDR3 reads CASRPPGVAKNIQYF. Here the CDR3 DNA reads TGTGCCAGCAGGCCCCCCGGGGTAGCCAAAAACATTCAGTACTTC.

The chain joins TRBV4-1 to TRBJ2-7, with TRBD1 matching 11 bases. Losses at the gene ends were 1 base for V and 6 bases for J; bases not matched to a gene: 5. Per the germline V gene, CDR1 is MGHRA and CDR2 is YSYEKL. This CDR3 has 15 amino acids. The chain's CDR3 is CASSQGGTGGREQYF. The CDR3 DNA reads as TGCGCCAGCAGCCAAGGTGGGACAGGGGGTCGCGAGCAGTACTTC.

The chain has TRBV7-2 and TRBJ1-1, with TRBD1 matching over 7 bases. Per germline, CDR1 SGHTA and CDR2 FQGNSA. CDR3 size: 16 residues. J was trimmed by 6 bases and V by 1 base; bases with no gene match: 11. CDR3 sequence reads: CASSLDFRQGSAEAFF. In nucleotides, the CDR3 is TGTGCCAGCAGCTTAGACTTCAGACAGGGAAGCGCTGAAGCTTTCTTT. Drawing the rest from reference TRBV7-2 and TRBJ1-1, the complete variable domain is GAGVSQSPSNKVTEKGKDVELRCDPISGHTALYWYRQSLGQGLEFLIYFQGNSAPDKSGLPSDRFSAERTGGSVSTLTIQRTQQEDSAVYLCASSLDFRQGSAEAFFGQGTRLTVV.

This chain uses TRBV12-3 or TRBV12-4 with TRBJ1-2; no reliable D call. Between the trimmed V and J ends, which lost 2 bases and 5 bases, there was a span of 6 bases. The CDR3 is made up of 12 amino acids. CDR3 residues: CASSLRQYGYTF. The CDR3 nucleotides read TGTGCCAGCAGTTTACGCCAGTATGGCTACACCTTC.

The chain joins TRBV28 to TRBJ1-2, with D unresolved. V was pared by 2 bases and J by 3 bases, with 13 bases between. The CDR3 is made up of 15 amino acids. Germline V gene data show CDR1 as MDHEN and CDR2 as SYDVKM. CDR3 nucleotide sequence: TGTGCCAGCAGTTTACTTGCCGGGGATGACTATGGCTACACCTTC. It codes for CASSLLAGDDYGYTF.

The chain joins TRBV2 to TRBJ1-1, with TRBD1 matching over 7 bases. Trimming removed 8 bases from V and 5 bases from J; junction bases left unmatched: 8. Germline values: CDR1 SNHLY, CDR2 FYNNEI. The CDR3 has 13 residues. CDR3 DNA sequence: TGTGCCAGCTCCAGGCAGGGGGAGACTGAAGCTTTCTTT. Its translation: CASSRQGETEAFF.

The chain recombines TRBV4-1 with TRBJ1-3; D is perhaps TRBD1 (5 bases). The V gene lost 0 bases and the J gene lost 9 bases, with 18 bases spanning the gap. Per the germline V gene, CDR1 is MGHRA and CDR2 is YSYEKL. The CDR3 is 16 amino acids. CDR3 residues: CASSQDLRLPGGTIYF. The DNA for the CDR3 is TGCGCCAGCAGCCAAGACCTACGTTTGCCCGGGGGCACCATATATTTT.

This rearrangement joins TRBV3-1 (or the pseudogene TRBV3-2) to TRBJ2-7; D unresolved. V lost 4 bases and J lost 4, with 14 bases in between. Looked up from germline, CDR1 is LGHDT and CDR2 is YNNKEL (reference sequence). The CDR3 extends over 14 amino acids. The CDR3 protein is CASSPLAPWYEQYF. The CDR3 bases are TGTGCCAGCAGCCCCTTGGCTCCGTGGTACGAGCAGTACTTC.